The source of this T cell receptor (beta chain) is a study of T-cell memory formation after mild COVID-19. Findings of the study overall: Clones that contracted from day 15 to 85 had balanced CD4/CD8; later expanders were CD4+ biased.

V lost 5 bases, J lost 0 bases, and 15 bases lay in between. CDR3 length: 16 residues. The sample holds a few counts of this clonotype. What it binds is unknown. One entry per CDR3 protein results from TCRdb running MiXCR on the 5' RACE reads. This table holds a few hundred thousand distinct CDR3 sequences, roughly 21% found once. The chain carries TRBV12-3 or TRBV12-4 and TRBJ2-3, with unresolved D. This TCR derives from an adult woman who had mild COVID-19 (a few samples of this study predate the infection). Cell type and time point are not known. Sample: PBMCs or a T cell subset sorted from them (not recorded which). The CDR3 nucleotides read TGTGCCAGCAGTCTGACCGGCGGCCAAAGCACAGATACGCAGTATTTT. This codes for CASSLTGGQSTDTQYF.